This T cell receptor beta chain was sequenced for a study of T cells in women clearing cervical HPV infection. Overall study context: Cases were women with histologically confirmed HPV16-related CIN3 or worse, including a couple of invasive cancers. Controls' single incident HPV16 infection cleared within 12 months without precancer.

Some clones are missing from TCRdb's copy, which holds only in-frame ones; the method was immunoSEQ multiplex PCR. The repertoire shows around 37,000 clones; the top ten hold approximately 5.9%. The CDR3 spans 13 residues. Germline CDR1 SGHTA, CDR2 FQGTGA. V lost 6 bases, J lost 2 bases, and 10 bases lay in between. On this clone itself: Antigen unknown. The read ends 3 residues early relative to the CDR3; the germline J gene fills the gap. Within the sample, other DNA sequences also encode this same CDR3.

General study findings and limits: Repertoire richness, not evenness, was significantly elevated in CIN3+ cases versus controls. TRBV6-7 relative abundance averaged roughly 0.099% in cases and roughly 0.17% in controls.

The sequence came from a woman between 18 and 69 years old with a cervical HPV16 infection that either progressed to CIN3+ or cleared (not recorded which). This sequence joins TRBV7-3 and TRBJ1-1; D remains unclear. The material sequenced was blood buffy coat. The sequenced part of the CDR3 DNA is TGTGCCAGCAGTCTCAGTCTTAACACTGAA. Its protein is CASSLSLNTE. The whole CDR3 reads CASSLSLNTEAFF.